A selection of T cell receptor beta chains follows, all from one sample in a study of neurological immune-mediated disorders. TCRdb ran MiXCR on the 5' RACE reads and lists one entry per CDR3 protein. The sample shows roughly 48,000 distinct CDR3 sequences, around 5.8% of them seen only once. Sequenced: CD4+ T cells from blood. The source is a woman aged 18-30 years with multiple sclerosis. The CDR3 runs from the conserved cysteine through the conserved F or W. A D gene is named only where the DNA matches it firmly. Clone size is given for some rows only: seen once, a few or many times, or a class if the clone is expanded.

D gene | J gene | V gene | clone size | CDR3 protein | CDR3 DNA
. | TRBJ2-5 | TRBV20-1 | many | CSAYRGGYQETQYF | TGCAGTGCTTACAGGGGGGGGTACCAAGAGACCCAGTACTTC
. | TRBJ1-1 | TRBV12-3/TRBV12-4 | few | CASSFGWSTEAFF | TGTGCCAGCAGTTTTGGCTGGAGCACTGAAGCTTTCTTT
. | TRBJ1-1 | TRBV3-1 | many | CASSQVPGPSGEAFF | TGTGCCAGCAGCCAAGTCCCGGGGCCTTCGGGTGAAGCTTTCTTT
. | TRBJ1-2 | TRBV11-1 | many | CASRERGRAEYGYTF | TGTGCCAGCAGGGAAAGGGGACGCGCTGAGTATGGCTACACCTTC
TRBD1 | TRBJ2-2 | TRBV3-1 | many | CASSPRSTGANTGELFF | TGTGCCAGCAGCCCACGCTCGACAGGGGCGAACACCGGGGAGCTGTTTTTT
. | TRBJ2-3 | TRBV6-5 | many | CASTSGGTDTQYF | TGTGCCAGCACATCCGGGGGCACAGATACGCAGTATTTT
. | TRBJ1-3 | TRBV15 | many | CATSRGDSGNTIYF | TGTGCCACCAGCAGAGGGGATTCTGGAAACACCATATATTTT
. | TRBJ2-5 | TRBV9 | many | CASSVSQGRGETQYF | TGTGCCAGCAGCGTATCACAGGGGAGGGGGGAGACCCAGTACTTC
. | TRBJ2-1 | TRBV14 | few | CASSLRSFHNEQFF | TGTGCCAGCAGCCTTCGTAGTTTCCACAATGAGCAGTTCTTC
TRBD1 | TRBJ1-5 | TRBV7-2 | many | CASSLEGASNQPQHF | TGTGCCAGCAGCTTAGAGGGGGCTAGCAATCAGCCCCAGCATTTT
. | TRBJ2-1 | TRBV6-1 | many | CASSEDSTRYLSPYNEQFF | TGTGCCAGCAGTGAAGACTCGACTAGGTATCTCAGCCCCTACAATGAGCAGTTCTTC
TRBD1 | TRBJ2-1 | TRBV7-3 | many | CASSRIRDSEQFF | TGTGCCAGCAGCAGGATCCGGGACAGTGAGCAGTTCTTC
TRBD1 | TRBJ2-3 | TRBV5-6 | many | CASSLITGAVTDTQYF | TGTGCCAGCAGCTTAATCACAGGGGCTGTCACAGATACGCAGTATTTT
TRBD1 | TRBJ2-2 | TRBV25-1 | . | CASIQTGADTGELFF | TGTGCCAGCATTCAAACAGGGGCGGACACCGGGGAGCTGTTTTTT
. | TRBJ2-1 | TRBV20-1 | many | CSARERGAWQFF | TGCAGTGCTAGAGAACGGGGGGCTTGGCAGTTCTTC
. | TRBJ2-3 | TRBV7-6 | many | CASSSKTGSYTDTQYF | TGTGCCAGCAGCTCTAAGACTGGATCCTACACAGATACGCAGTATTTT
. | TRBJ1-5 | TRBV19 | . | CASSIGERQPQHF | TGTGCCAGTAGTATAGGAGAGCGTCAGCCCCAGCATTTT
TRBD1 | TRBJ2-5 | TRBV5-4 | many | CASSLGPTGGLSETQYF | TGTGCCAGCAGCTTGGGACCGACAGGGGGTTTGTCAGAGACCCAGTACTTC
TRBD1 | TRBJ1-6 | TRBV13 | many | CASSLQTGPNNSPLHF | TGTGCCAGCAGCCTCCAGACAGGGCCAAATAATTCACCCCTCCACTTT
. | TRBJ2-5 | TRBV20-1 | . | CSADGSEETQYF | TGCAGTGCTGACGGGTCGGAAGAGACCCAGTACTTC
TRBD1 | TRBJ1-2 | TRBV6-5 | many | CASRRGQYDGYTF | TGTGCCAGCCGACGGGGACAGTACGATGGCTACACCTTC
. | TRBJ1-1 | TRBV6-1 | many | CASSESGWDEAFF | TGTGCCAGCAGTGAATCGGGGTGGGATGAAGCTTTCTTT
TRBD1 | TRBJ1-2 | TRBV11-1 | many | CASSFRDRARGYTF | TGTGCCAGCAGCTTCCGGGACAGGGCTCGTGGCTACACCTTC
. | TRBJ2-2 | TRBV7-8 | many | CASSASGATNTGELFF | TGTGCCAGCAGCGCCTCGGGGGCCACGAACACCGGGGAGCTGTTTTTT
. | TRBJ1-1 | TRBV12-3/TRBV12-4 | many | CASSRRDLQAFF | TGTGCCAGCAGCCGTCGGGATCTACAAGCTTTCTTT
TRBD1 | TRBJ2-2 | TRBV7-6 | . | CASSLEQGARTGELFF | TGTGCCAGCAGCTTAGAACAGGGGGCGCGTACCGGGGAGCTGTTTTTT
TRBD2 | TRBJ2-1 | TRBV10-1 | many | CASRAGTSGGDEQFF | TGCGCCAGCAGGGCTGGGACTAGCGGGGGGGATGAGCAGTTCTTC
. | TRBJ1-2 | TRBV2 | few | CASVTADYGYTF | TGTGCCAGCGTAACGGCCGACTATGGCTACACCTTC
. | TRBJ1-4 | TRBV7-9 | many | CASSFLTPNEKLFF | TGTGCCAGCAGCTTTCTCACCCCTAATGAAAAACTGTTTTTT
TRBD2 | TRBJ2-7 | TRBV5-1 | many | CASSFASGGAGEQYF | TGCGCCAGCAGCTTCGCTAGCGGGGGGGCAGGCGAGCAGTACTTC
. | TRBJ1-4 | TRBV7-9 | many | CASSFGGEKLFF | TGTGCCAGCAGCTTCGGTGGTGAAAAACTGTTTTTT
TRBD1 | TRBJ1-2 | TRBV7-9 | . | CASSLAGQTLLWGYTF | TGTGCCAGCAGCTTAGCGGGACAGACGCTCTTGTGGGGCTACACCTTC
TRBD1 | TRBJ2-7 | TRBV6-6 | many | CASSMSGQGGYEQYF | TGTGCCAGCAGTATGTCGGGACAGGGCGGCTACGAGCAGTACTTC
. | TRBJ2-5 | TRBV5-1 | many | CASSLDWAETQYF | TGCGCCAGCAGCTTGGACTGGGCAGAGACCCAGTACTTC
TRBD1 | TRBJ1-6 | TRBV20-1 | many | CSASRGQGDSPLHF | TGCAGTGCTAGTAGAGGCCAGGGGGATTCACCCCTCCACTTT
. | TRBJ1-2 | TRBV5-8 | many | CASSSHLGRSGYTF | TGTGCCAGCAGCTCACACTTGGGTCGGTCTGGCTACACCTTC
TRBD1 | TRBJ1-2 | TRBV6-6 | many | CASLDSGTGRGGYTF | TGTGCCAGCTTAGACTCCGGGACAGGGAGGGGTGGCTACACCTTC
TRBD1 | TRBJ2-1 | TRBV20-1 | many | CSARVGTGGVDEQFF | TGCAGTGCTAGAGTTGGGACAGGGGGCGTTGATGAGCAGTTCTTC
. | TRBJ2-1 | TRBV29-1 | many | CSVDGGGRNEQFF | TGCAGCGTTGATGGGGGGGGCCGAAATGAGCAGTTCTTC
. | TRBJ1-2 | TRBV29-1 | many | CSVEDTVYNTF | TGCAGCGTTGAAGACACAGTGTATAATACCTTC
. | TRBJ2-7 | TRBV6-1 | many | CASSERGQSYEQYF | TGTGCCAGCAGTGAACGCGGACAGTCGTACGAGCAGTACTTC
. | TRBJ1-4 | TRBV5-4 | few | CASSSGTEKTWFF | TGTGCCAGCAGCTCCGGGACGGAGAAAACTTGGTTTTTT
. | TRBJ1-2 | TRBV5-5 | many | CASSPRGDDYGYTF | TGTGCCAGCAGCCCCAGAGGGGACGACTATGGCTACACCTTC
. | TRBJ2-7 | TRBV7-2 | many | CASSPLRHSYEQYF | TGTGCCAGCAGCCCTCTGCGCCACTCCTACGAGCAGTACTTC
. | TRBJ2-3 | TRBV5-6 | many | CASSSSNGDTQYF | TGTGCCAGCAGCTCCTCCAACGGGGATACGCAGTATTTT
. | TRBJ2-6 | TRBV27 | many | CASRWDRFSGANVLTF | TGTGCCAGCAGGTGGGACCGCTTCTCTGGGGCCAACGTCCTGACTTTC